These T cell receptor beta chains were read from a single sample in a study of beta chain features in type 1 diabetes. The method was immunoSEQ multiplex PCR; TCRdb's version includes in-frame clones alone and lacks a portion of them. The table records under 200,000 clones, 8% to 9.5% of them present only once. Sequenced material: central memory CD4+ T cells from blood. The receptors stem from a woman younger than 30 with type 1 diabetes. Each CDR3 is given with its conserved first and last residue. The D gene is left open where the match is weak. Clone size is stated in some rows and not others, as once, few, many or a class when expanded.

abundance | d_gene | j_gene | v_gene | CDR3aa | CDR3nt
. | . | TRBJ2-7 | TRBV11-1 | CASSPNNRPRGRRHEQYF | TGTGCCAGCAGCCCCAACAACCGACCTAGAGGGCGGAGACACGAGCAGTACTTC
few | . | TRBJ1-1 | TRBV19 | CASGETGWGTEAFF | TGTGCCAGTGGAGAAACAGGGTGGGGCACTGAAGCTTTCTTT
. | . | TRBJ2-7 | TRBV14 | CASSLSLYEQYF | TGTGCCAGCAGCCTCTCTCTCTACGAGCAGTACTTC
. | TRBD1 | TRBJ1-2 | TRBV28 | CASRPSEGQGANGYTF | TGTGCCAGCAGGCCCTCCGAGGGACAGGGGGCAAATGGCTACACCTTC
few | . | TRBJ2-7 | TRBV2 | CASSEVPRGEQYF | TGTGCCAGCAGTGAAGTCCCGCGAGGCGAGCAGTACTTC
. | . | TRBJ2-5 | TRBV7-7 | CASSLSTYSLETQYF | TGTGCCAGCAGCTTAAGTACTTACAGCCTAGAGACCCAGTACTTC
. | . | TRBJ1-5 | TRBV30 | CAWGQTTFNQPQHF | TGTGCCTGGGGACAGACAACCTTTAATCAGCCCCAGCATTTT
many | . | TRBJ2-7 | TRBV7-2 | CASSPQGYSYEQYF | TGTGCCAGCAGCCCACAGGGTTACTCCTACGAGCAGTACTTC
. | TRBD1 | TRBJ1-3 | TRBV7-9 | CASSVYRDRLNTIYF | TGTGCCAGCAGCGTCTACCGGGACAGATTGAACACCATATATTTT
many | . | TRBJ1-3 | TRBV2 | CASSEALFGNTIYF | TGTGCCAGCAGTGAAGCCTTATTTGGAAACACCATATATTTT
. | . | TRBJ2-7 | TRBV5-4 | CASSHQRSVYEQYF | TGTGCCAGCAGCCACCAGCGGAGTGTCTACGAGCAGTACTTC
. | . | TRBJ2-2 | TRBV6-5 | CASRIQFTGELFF | TGTGCCAGCAGGATACAGTTCACCGGGGAGCTGTTTTTT
. | TRBD2 | TRBJ2-7 | TRBV6-1 | CASRTGTTYEQYF | TGTGCCAGCAGGACCGGGACTACCTACGAGCAGTACTTC
few | TRBD2 | TRBJ2-3 | TRBV7-2 | CASSETSGNGVTQYF | TGTGCCAGCAGCGAGACTAGCGGGAATGGGGTTACGCAGTATTTT
few | TRBD1 | TRBJ2-1 | TRBV7-2 | CASSLSSGGSYNEQFF | TGTGCCAGCAGCTTATCCTCAGGGGGCTCCTACAATGAGCAGTTCTTC
. | . | TRBJ1-6 | TRBV7-6 | CASSLGGETSPLHF | TGTGCCAGCAGCTTAGGGGGAGAGACTTCACCCCTCCACTTT
few | TRBD2 | TRBJ2-3 | TRBV29-1 | CSGLTSFADTQYF | TGCAGCGGACTGACTAGCTTTGCAGATACGCAGTATTTT